This T cell receptor (beta chain) was retrieved from a study of T cells after yellow fever vaccination. Study summary: Libraries from low-cell-number fractions were prepared with the SMART-Seq v4 Ultra Low Input RNA kit. Study-level results: The appearance of a small share of clonotypes in both CD4 and CD8 compartments was observed.

A few counts support this clonotype. The target antigen is unknown. A single record per CDR3 protein comes from TCRdb applying MiXCR to the 5' RACE reads. Of approximately 170,000 distinct CDR3 sequences in the sample, 11% are singletons; the top ten hold 36%. Germline CDR1 is SGHTA and CDR2 is FQGNSA. With 5 bases clipped from V and 0 bases from J, the junction kept 15 bases outside the gene matches. This CDR3 comprises 20 residues. V gene TRBV7-2 combines with J gene TRBJ2-2; 10 bases line up with TRBD2. The sample here was CD8+ T cells sorted from PBMCs, taken 15 days after the yellow fever booster vaccination. This TCR came from a man aged 18 to 29 who received the YFV17D yellow fever vaccine. Here the CDR3 DNA reads TGTGCCAGCAGCGCCACTTCCTACCTAGCGGGGGTAACGAACACCGGGGAGCTGTTTTTT. It yields the protein CASSATSYLAGVTNTGELFF.